These T cell receptor beta chains were read from a single sample in a study of CD8+ T cells in alopecia areata. TCRdb keeps only in-frame clones here, not all; method: immunoSEQ multiplex PCR. The sample holds 150,000 or so clones; just over 65% are singletons and the top ten take roughly 10%. The specimen was CD8+ T cells sorted from blood, collected at week 0. Receptor source: a human donor with alopecia areata. Each CDR3 is given with its conserved first and last residue. The D gene is left open where the match is weak. Size values are once, few and many counts, or a class for expanded clones, and some rows have none.

>TRBJ2-5|15|TRBV7-7|.|TRBD1
CASSPGTGIRKTQYF
TGTGCCAGCAGCCCCGGGACAGGGATCAGGAAGACCCAGTACTTC
>TRBJ2-6|11|TRBV29-1|.|.
CSVYGANVLTF
TGCAGCGTTTATGGGGCCAACGTCCTGACTTTC
>TRBJ1-2|15|TRBV19|.|.
CASTESDPTNYGYTF
TGTGCCAGTACGGAGTCAGACCCAACTAACTATGGCTACACCTTC
>TRBJ1-2|14|TRBV30|.|.
CAWHPGRANYGYTF
TGTGCCTGGCACCCGGGACGGGCAAACTATGGCTACACCTTC
>TRBJ2-2|15|TRBV5-1|.|.
CASSIGTLNTGELFF
TGCGCCAGCAGCATCGGGACACTGAACACCGGGGAGCTGTTTTTT
>TRBJ2-3|12|TRBV7-8|.|.
CASSPGGDTQYF
TGTGCCAGCAGCCCCGGGGGAGATACGCAGTATTTT
>TRBJ2-7|14|TRBV5-6|few|.
CASSGIPGMDEQYF
TGTGCCAGCAGCGGGATTCCGGGCATGGACGAGCAGTACTTC
>TRBJ1-2|13|TRBV9|.|.
CASSVPGADGYTF
TGTGCCAGCAGCGTACCGGGGGCAGATGGCTACACCTTC
>TRBJ2-7|16|TRBV14|.|TRBD1
CASSQTSRDSAYEQYF
TGTGCCAGCAGCCAGACCAGCCGGGACAGTGCCTACGAGCAGTACTTC
>TRBJ1-5|15|TRBV2|.|.
CASTGRDYSNQPQHF
TGTGCCAGCACTGGCAGGGACTATAGCAATCAGCCCCAGCATTTT
>TRBJ2-3|11|TRBV5-1|.|.
CASSFADTQYF
TGCGCCAGCAGCTTTGCAGATACGCAGTATTTT
>TRBJ1-1|14|TRBV7-9|.|.
CASSPTGMNTEAFF
TGTGCCAGCAGCCCCACGGGGATGAACACTGAAGCTTTCTTT
>TRBJ1-5|13|TRBV6-5|.|.
CASSYGEDQPQHF
TGTGCCAGCAGTTACGGGGAGGATCAGCCCCAGCATTTT
>TRBJ2-2|17|TRBV27|.|.
CASSLSGGQANTGELFF
TGTGCCAGCAGTTTATCGGGAGGTCAGGCGAACACCGGGGAGCTGTTTTTT